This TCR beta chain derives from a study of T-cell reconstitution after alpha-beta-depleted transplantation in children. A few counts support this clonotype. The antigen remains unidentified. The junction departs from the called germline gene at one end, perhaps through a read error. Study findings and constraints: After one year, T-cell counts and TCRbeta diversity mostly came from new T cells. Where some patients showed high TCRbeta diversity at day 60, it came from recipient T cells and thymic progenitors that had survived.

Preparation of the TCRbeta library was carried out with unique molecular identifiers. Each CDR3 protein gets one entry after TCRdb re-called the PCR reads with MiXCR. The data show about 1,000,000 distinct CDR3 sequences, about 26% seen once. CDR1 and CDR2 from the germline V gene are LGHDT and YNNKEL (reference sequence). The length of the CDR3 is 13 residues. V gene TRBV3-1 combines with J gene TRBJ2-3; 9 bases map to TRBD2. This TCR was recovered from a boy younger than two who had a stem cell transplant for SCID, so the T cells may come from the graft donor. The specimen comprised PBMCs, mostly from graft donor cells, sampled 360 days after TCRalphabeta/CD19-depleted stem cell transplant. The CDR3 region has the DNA TGTGCCAGCAGCCAAGATATGGCGGGGGGGCCTGATTTT. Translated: CASSQDMAGGPDF.